A selection of T cell receptor beta chains follows, all from one sample in a study of T-cell reconstitution after alpha-beta-depleted transplantation in children. TCRdb ran MiXCR on the PCR reads and lists one entry per CDR3 protein. The sample records some 340,000 distinct CDR3 sequences, 10% being singletons. Specimen: PBMCs from the stem cell graft donor, collected from the stem cell graft. The receptors were gathered from a human donor who donated a stem cell graft to a child with acute lymphoblastic leukemia. CDR3s include the opening cysteine and the closing phenylalanine or tryptophan. D genes are given only for firm matches. Some rows have no size entry. The others give once, few or many, or a class for an expanded clone.

CDR3 DNA,CDR3 protein,J gene,clone size,D gene,V gene
TGCGCCAGCAGCTTGGTGGCTAGCGGGACTGCAGATACGCAGTATTTT,CASSLVASGTADTQYF,TRBJ2-3,few,TRBD2,TRBV5-1
TGTGCCAGCAGTTTCAAGCGGGAGGTGGTAGATACGCAGTATTTT,CASSFKREVVDTQYF,TRBJ2-3,.,TRBD2,TRBV28
TGTGCCAGCAGCCGGGGCCGCCAAAATCAGCCCCAGCATTTT,CASSRGRQNQPQHF,TRBJ1-5,many,.,TRBV3-1
TGTGCCAGCACCTCATACCAGGGACGGGCTTTCTTT,CASTSYQGRAFF,TRBJ1-1,.,.,TRBV28
TGTGCCAGCAGTTTCCGACTAGCGGGAGGAGAGACCCAGTACTTC,CASSFRLAGGETQYF,TRBJ2-5,few,TRBD2,TRBV12-3/TRBV12-4
TGCAGTGCTAGTATAGCTAGCTCCTACAATGAGCAGTTCTTC,CSASIASSYNEQFF,TRBJ2-1,.,.,TRBV20-1
TGTGCCAGCAGTTCGGGTGATGAGCAGTTCTTC,CASSSGDEQFF,TRBJ2-1,many,.,TRBV12-3/TRBV12-4
TGCGCCAGCAGCCAAGAGGGCGACGAGCAGTACTTC,CASSQEGDEQYF,TRBJ2-7,many,.,TRBV4-1
TGCAGCGTTGAGCCAGGTTATCAAGAGACCCAGTACTTC,CSVEPGYQETQYF,TRBJ2-5,few,.,TRBV29-1
TGTGCCAGCAGCTTGAGGGCTTCAGAGGACAATGAGCAGTTCTTC,CASSLRASEDNEQFF,TRBJ2-1,.,.,TRBV7-9
TGTGCCAGCTCACCAGCGGCAGGAGGCTCTGGGGCCAACGTCCTGACTTTC,CASSPAAGGSGANVLTF,TRBJ2-6,few,.,TRBV18
TGCAGTGCTAGACGTCAGAGGCTAGCGAGAAACATTCAGTACTTC,CSARRQRLARNIQYF,TRBJ2-4,few,.,TRBV20-1
TGCGCCAGCAGCCAGGGTGTGGGTACGCAGTATTTT,CASSQGVGTQYF,TRBJ2-3,many,.,TRBV4-1
TGTGCCAGCAGTTCCCAGGTTACTGGCAATCAGCCCCAGCATTTT,CASSSQVTGNQPQHF,TRBJ1-5,few,.,TRBV27
TGCAGTGCTACACTAGCGGAGACCCAGTACTTC,CSATLAETQYF,TRBJ2-5,few,TRBD2,TRBV20-1
TGTGCCAGCAGTTGGGGCTGGGAGACCCAGTACTTC,CASSWGWETQYF,TRBJ2-5,.,.,TRBV28
TGCGCCAGCAGCTTTGGAGGGCAGGGGTACGAGCAGTACTTC,CASSFGGQGYEQYF,TRBJ2-7,many,.,TRBV5-1
TGTGCCAGCAGTACGGGACTAGCGGGAGTGGATACGCAGTATTTT,CASSTGLAGVDTQYF,TRBJ2-3,few,TRBD2,TRBV2
TGCGCCAGCAGCGTAACCCTACAGAGGAATGAGCAGTTCTTC,CASSVTLQRNEQFF,TRBJ2-1,many,.,TRBV5-1
TGCGCCAGCAGAAGAGGACAGGGGTCCACTGAAGCTTTCTTT,CASRRGQGSTEAFF,TRBJ1-1,many,TRBD1,TRBV4-3
TGTGCCAGCAGCAAAGATGGGGGGGCCTACGAGCAGTACTTC,CASSKDGGAYEQYF,TRBJ2-7,few,.,TRBV21-1
TGTGCCAGCAGCTTATTGAGTGGGGCGGGCGAGCAGTACTTC,CASSLLSGAGEQYF,TRBJ2-7,few,.,TRBV7-6
TGTGCCAGCAGAGAGCGGGACACCAACTCCTACGAGCAGTACTTC,CASRERDTNSYEQYF,TRBJ2-7,few,.,TRBV2
TGCAGTGCTCTAGAGTTAGTACGCGGGAGAAGGGGTTCAGATACGCAGTATTTT,CSALELVRGRRGSDTQYF,TRBJ2-3,few,TRBD2,TRBV20-1
TGTGCCAGCAGCAAATCCACAGTCTTGATGGTGACCTACGAGCAGTACTTC,CASSKSTVLMVTYEQYF,TRBJ2-7,few,.,TRBV21-1
TGTGCCTGGAAAAGAGGACTTCCGAACACTGAAGCTTTCTTT,CAWKRGLPNTEAFF,TRBJ1-1,.,.,TRBV30
TGCGCCAGCAGCCAAGGGGGTACAGTTGGTCGTGGCTACACCTTC,CASSQGGTVGRGYTF,TRBJ1-2,.,.,TRBV5-1
TGTGCCAGCAGCCCGAGCCCGACAGGGGCCTACGAGCAGTACTTC,CASSPSPTGAYEQYF,TRBJ2-7,few,TRBD1,TRBV7-9
TGCGCCAGCAGCTTGGAGGGAGGGAGCAGCTATGGCTACACCTTC,CASSLEGGSSYGYTF,TRBJ1-2,few,.,TRBV5-1
TGTGCCAGCAGCCCTCCCAGGGGACAGGGATCAGATACGCAGTATTTT,CASSPPRGQGSDTQYF,TRBJ2-3,few,TRBD1,TRBV27
TGCGCCAGCAGCCAAGGCCCCGGGGGGGGGCACGAGCAGTACTTC,CASSQGPGGGHEQYF,TRBJ2-7,few,TRBD2,TRBV4-1
TGTGCCAGTTCCCGCGGGGCTTCCTACGAGCAGTACTTC,CASSRGASYEQYF,TRBJ2-7,many,.,TRBV19
TGCAGTGCTAGCCCTGGAGTAGCGGGATTTGGCACAGATACGCAGTATTTT,CSASPGVAGFGTDTQYF,TRBJ2-3,.,TRBD2,TRBV20-1
TGTGCCAGCAGTAAATTCGATCCCCGGGACAAGATAATGAACACTGAAGCTTTCTTT,CASSKFDPRDKIMNTEAFF,TRBJ1-1,many,.,TRBV28
TGTGCCAGCAGCTTGGAAACAGGGGTTTCACCCCTCCACTTT,CASSLETGVSPLHF,TRBJ1-6,.,TRBD1,TRBV7-9
TGCGCCAGCAGATTCGGCAGCACCTACGAGCAGTACTTC,CASRFGSTYEQYF,TRBJ2-7,few,.,TRBV5-1
TGTGCCAGCAGTGTTAGCGGGAGCGACGATGAGCAGTTCTTC,CASSVSGSDDEQFF,TRBJ2-1,.,TRBD2,TRBV6-1
TGTGCCACCAGCAGATTACCGGGACAGGGAGGAGAAAAACTGTTTTTT,CATSRLPGQGGEKLFF,TRBJ1-4,.,TRBD1,TRBV15
TGTGCCAGCAGCCTGAGCGGTTCCGGGGCCAATGAGCAGTTCTTC,CASSLSGSGANEQFF,TRBJ2-1,many,.,TRBV12-3/TRBV12-4
TGCGCCAGCAGCAAACAGGGGGAAGCTTTCTTT,CASSKQGEAFF,TRBJ1-1,few,TRBD1,TRBV5-1
TGCAGTGCTAGTAGACTGCAGAACACTGAAGCTTTCTTT,CSASRLQNTEAFF,TRBJ1-1,few,.,TRBV20-1
TGCAGTGCTAGAGATTCGGCAGGGCTCTCTGGAAACACCATATATTTT,CSARDSAGLSGNTIYF,TRBJ1-3,few,.,TRBV20-1
TGCAGTGCTAGAGATCAAGACGGACGAGACTTGCAAGAGACCCAGTACTTC,CSARDQDGRDLQETQYF,TRBJ2-5,.,.,TRBV20-1
TGCGCCAGCAGCTCCGTTTTAGGCCTCTCCTACGAGCAGTACTTC,CASSSVLGLSYEQYF,TRBJ2-7,many,.,TRBV4-3
TGTGCCTGGAGCCGGAGGTTGAACGAGCAGTACTTC,CAWSRRLNEQYF,TRBJ2-7,few,.,TRBV30
TGTGCCAGCAGTTTTTTCGGTCCGGGCACCGGGGAGCTGTTTTTT,CASSFFGPGTGELFF,TRBJ2-2,once,.,TRBV28
TGCAGTGTCGCGAGGGTGAACACTGAAGCTTTCTTT,CSVARVNTEAFF,TRBJ1-1,many,.,TRBV20-1
TGTGCCAGCAGTCCGCAGGGGGGGGGCTACAATGAGCAGTTCTTC,CASSPQGGGYNEQFF,TRBJ2-1,.,.,TRBV12-3/TRBV12-4
TGTGCCAGCAGCTTAGCAGAAGCCTCCGGGACTAGCGGGAGGAACACCGGGGAGCTGTTTTTT,CASSLAEASGTSGRNTGELFF,TRBJ2-2,.,TRBD2,TRBV13